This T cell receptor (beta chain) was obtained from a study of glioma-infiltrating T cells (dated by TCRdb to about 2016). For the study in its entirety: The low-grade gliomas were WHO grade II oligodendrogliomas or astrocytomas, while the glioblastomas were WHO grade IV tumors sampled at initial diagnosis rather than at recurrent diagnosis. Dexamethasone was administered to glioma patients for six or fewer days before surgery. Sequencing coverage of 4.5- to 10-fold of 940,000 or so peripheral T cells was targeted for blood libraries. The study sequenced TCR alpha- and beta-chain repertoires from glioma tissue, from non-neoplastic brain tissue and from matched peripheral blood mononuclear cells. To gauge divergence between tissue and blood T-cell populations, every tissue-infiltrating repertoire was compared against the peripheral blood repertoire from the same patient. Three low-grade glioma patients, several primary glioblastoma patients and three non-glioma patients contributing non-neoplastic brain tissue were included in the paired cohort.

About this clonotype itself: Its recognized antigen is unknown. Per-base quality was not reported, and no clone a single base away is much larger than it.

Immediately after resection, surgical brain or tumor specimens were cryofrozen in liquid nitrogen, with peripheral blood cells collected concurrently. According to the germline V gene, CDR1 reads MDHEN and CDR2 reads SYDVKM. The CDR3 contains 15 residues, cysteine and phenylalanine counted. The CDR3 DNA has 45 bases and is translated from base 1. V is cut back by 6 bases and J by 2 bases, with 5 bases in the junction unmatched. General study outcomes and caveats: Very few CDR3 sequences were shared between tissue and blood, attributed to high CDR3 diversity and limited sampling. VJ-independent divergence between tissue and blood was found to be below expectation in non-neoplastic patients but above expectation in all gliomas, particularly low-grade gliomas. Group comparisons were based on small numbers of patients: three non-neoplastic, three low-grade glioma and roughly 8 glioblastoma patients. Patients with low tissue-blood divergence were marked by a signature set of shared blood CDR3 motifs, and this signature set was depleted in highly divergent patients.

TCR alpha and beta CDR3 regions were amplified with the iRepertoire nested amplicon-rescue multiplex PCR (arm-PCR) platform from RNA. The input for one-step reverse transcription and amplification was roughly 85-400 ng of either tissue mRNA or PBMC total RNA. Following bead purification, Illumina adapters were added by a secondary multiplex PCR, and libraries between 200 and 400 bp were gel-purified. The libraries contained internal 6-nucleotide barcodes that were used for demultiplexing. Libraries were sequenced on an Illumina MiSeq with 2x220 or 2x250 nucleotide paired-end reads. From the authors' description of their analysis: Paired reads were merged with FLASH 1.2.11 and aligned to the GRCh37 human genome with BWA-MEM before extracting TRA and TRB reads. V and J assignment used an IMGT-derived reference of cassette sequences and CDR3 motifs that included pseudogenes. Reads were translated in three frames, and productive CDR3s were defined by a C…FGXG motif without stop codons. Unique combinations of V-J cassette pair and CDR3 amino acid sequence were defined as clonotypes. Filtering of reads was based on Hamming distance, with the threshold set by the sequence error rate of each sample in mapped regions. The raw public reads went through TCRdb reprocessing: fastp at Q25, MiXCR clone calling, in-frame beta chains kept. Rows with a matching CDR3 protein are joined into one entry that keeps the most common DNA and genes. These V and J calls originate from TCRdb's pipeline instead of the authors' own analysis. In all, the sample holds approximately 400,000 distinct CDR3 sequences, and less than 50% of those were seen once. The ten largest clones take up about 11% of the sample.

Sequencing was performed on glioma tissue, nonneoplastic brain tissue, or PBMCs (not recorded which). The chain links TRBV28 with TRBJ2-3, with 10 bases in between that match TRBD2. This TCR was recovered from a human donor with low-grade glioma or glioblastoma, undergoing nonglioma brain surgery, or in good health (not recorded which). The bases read TGTGCCAGCAGCCGTAGCGGGAGGACCACAGATACGCAGTATTTT. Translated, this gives CASSRSGRTTDTQYF.